A single sample gave rise to the 32 T cell receptor beta chains below, sequenced in a study of Graves' ophthalmopathy and Graves' hyperthyroidism. From RNA, the CDR3 regions of TCR beta chains were amplified and sequenced. HTBI primers served in a first-round RT-PCR, which a second-round multiplex PCR followed. In TCRdb, the multiplex PCR reads were re-called with MiXCR into one record per CDR3 protein. The sample includes almost 750,000 distinct CDR3 sequences, roughly two fifths of them seen just once. Sequenced material: peripheral blood. The receptor set was obtained from an adult man with Graves' ophthalmopathy.

The chain carries TRBV10-3 and TRBJ2-2; no firm D call. Germline V lookup: CDR1 ENHRY, CDR2 SYGVKD. Trimming removed 7 bases at V and 1 base at J, with 16 bases between. CDR3 length equals 16 residues. CDR3 sequence: CAINRRPVGNTGELFF. In nucleotides, the CDR3 is TGTGCCATCAACCGCAGGCCAGTAGGGAACACCGGGGAGCTGTTTTTT.

J is TRBJ2-6 and V is TRBV7-8; possible D gene TRBD1, 6 bases. The CDR3 has 18 residues. Per the germline V gene, CDR1 is SGHVS and CDR2 is FQNEAQ. With 1 base removed from V and 0 bases from J, the gap between germline ends came to 13 bases. The CDR3 nucleotides read TGTGCCAGCAGCTTAGTTGGGGGCGCGAGCTCTGGGGCCAACGTCCTGACTTTC. This translates into CASSLVGGASSGANVLTF.

This chain joins TRBV25-1 and TRBJ1-1; D is uncertain. This CDR3 spans 12 amino acids. Looked up from germline, CDR1 is MGHDK and CDR2 is SYGVNS. V lost 6 bases and J 6 bases, leaving 11 bases between the germline ends. This CDR3 reads CASSARRAEAFF. CDR3 DNA sequence: TGTGCCAGCAGCGCAAGGAGGGCTGAAGCTTTCTTT.

This sequence joins TRBV14 and TRBJ1-1, with D unresolved. Germline V gives CDR1 SGHDN, CDR2 FVKESK. Trimming took 1 base from V and 6 from J, leaving 9 bases between them. The CDR3 is made up of 13 amino acids. This CDR3 is CASSQVITAEAFF. DNA for the CDR3: TGTGCCAGCAGCCAAGTTATCACAGCTGAAGCTTTCTTT.

This chain uses TRBV10-3 with TRBJ2-3; D perhaps matches TRBD2 (6 bases). Germline CDR1 is ENHRY and CDR2 is SYGVKD. V gave up 6 bases and J gave up 0 bases, with 16 bases separating them. This CDR3 is built from 16 residues. The CDR3 region has the DNA TGTGCCATCAGCAAAACACCGGGACTTAGCACAGATACGCAGTATTTT. Protein sequence: CAISKTPGLSTDTQYF.

This clonotype was seen many times. The chain uses TRBV12-3 or TRBV12-4 and TRBJ1-2; D gene unclear. This CDR3 spans 12 amino acids. Trimming cost V 1 base and J 5 bases, with 5 bases left between them. The chain's CDR3 is CASSLVGYGYTF. The CDR3 DNA reads as TGTGCCAGCAGTTTAGTGGGGTATGGCTACACCTTC.

Details on this clonotype: This likely comes from a read error, as the CDR3 has no conserved phenylalanine or tryptophan at its end. The CDR3 DNA reads TGTGCCAGCAGTTGGGGCGGGGGGCGGGAGACCCAGTACTGC. It specifies CASSWGGGRETQYC. This chain uses TRBV28 with TRBJ2-5; 8 bases agree with TRBD2. The J segment lost 5 bases and the V segment lost 4 bases, leaving 6 bases of the junction unmatched. The germline CDR1 and CDR2 sequences are MDHEN and SYDVKM. This CDR3 contains 14 residues.

This clonotype turned up a few times. V gene TRBV5-1 combines with J gene TRBJ2-7, with 9 positions matching TRBD1. Germline CDR1 is SGHRS and CDR2 is YFSETQ. J lost 3 bases, V lost 2 bases, and 6 bases had no gene match. The CDR3 consists of 15 residues. The CDR3 protein is CASSFSPGQGYEQYF. CDR3 in DNA: TGCGCCAGCAGCTTCTCTCCGGGACAGGGCTACGAGCAGTACTTC.

This clonotype was observed at least ten times. V gene TRBV19 combines with J gene TRBJ1-5; D gene uncertain. Germline loops: CDR1 LNHDA, CDR2 SQIVND (reference sequence). The V end was cut by 4 bases, the J end by 2 bases, with 9 bases between. This CDR3 region has 14 residues. DNA of the CDR3: TGTGCCAGTAGTACCCCAGAAGGCAATCAGCCCCAGCATTTT. The encoded protein is CASSTPEGNQPQHF.

In its sample, this clonotype was seen a few times. The chain employs TRBV2 and TRBJ1-4, with D possibly being TRBD1 (6 bases). CDR1 is SNHLY, CDR2 FYNNEI, per germline. V shed 1 base and J shed 6 bases, with 12 bases lying between them. The CDR3 has 15 residues. The CDR3 coding sequence is TGTGCCAGCAGTGAAGGAGGACAGCTCGATGAAAAACTGTTTTTT. Its translation: CASSEGGQLDEKLFF.

The chain uses TRBV10-3 and TRBJ1-2, with no clear D. V was trimmed by 4 bases and J by 8 bases, leaving 20 bases between them. CDR1 and CDR2 (germline): ENHRY, SYGVKD. The CDR3 covers 15 residues. CDR3 residues: CAISVGSLWDGGYTF. CDR3 sequence (DNA): TGTGCCATCAGTGTCGGGTCGTTATGGGATGGCGGCTACACCTTC.

The table lists this clonotype with many counts. The V call is TRBV7-9, the J call TRBJ1-6, with 7 nucleotides matching TRBD1. CDR1 SEHNR and CDR2 FQNEAQ come from the germline V gene (reference sequence). V shed 1 base, J shed 14 bases, and the junction held 8 bases outside the gene matches. This CDR3 has 14 residues. As DNA, the CDR3 is TGTGCCAGCAGCTTAGAGGGGGGACAGCCGGCCCTCCACTTT. This gives the protein CASSLEGGQPALHF.

This CDR3 is CASSFPPGTKKYEQYF. The CDR3 DNA reads TGTGCCAGCAGCTTCCCTCCCGGGACGAAGAAGTACGAGCAGTACTTC. The rearrangement links TRBV19 to TRBJ2-7, with D perhaps being TRBD1 or TRBD2 (5 bases each). CDR3 length equals 16 residues. V was cut by 9 bases and J by 4 bases, with 25 bases left in between. The germline V gene has CDR1 LNHDA and CDR2 SQIVND (reference sequence). Using reference TRBV19 and TRBJ2-7 for the parts outside the CDR3, the full variable domain is DGGITQSPKYLFRKEGQNVTLSCEQNLNHDAMYWYRQDPGQGLRLIYYSQIVNDFQKGDIAEGYSVSREKKESFPLTVTSAQKNPTAFYLCASSFPPGTKKYEQYFGPGTRLTVT.

The chain carries TRBV19 and TRBJ2-6; D unresolved. Between the trimmed V and J ends, which lost 1 base and 3 bases, there was a span of 7 bases. In germline, CDR1 is LNHDA, CDR2 SQIVND (reference sequence). The CDR3 runs to 15 residues. Written as DNA, the CDR3 is TGTGCCAGTAGTATAGTAGGGTTTGGGGCCAACGTCCTGACTTTC. Protein sequence: CASSIVGFGANVLTF.

This clonotype was counted many times. The rearrangement links TRBV29-1 to TRBJ1-2; 8 nucleotides match TRBD1. This CDR3 has 15 residues. J gave up 5 bases and V 3 bases, and 11 bases lay outside the gene matches. Germline V gives CDR1 SQVTM, CDR2 ANQGSEA. DNA of the CDR3: TGCAGCGTTGATATCCCGGACAGGGCGTGGTATGGCTACACCTTC. Protein sequence: CSVDIPDRAWYGYTF.

On this clonotype: A much bigger clone sits one base away, suggesting this may be a read error. V gene TRBV7-2 combines with J gene TRBJ1-5, with D maybe TRBD1 (6 bases). Germline lookup yields CDR1 SGHTA and CDR2 FQGNSA. This CDR3 spans 15 amino acids. Between the trimmed V and J ends, which lost 1 base and 4 bases, there was a span of 11 bases. CDR3 residues: CASSLGGAPNQPQHF. For the CDR3, the DNA is TGTGCCAGCAGCTTAGGGGGGGCACCAAATCAGCCCCAGCATTTT.

V usage is TRBV29-1 and J usage is TRBJ1-2; TRBD1 aligns across 7 bases. The CDR3 length is 13 residues. The V and J ends lost 7 bases and 6 bases, in that order; junction bases with no gene match: 11. Germline V gene lookup returns CDR1 SQVTM and CDR2 ANQGSEA. CDR3 bases: TGCAGCGGTGTAACAGGGGTGGAACATGGCTACACCTTC. Encoded protein: CSGVTGVEHGYTF.

To note about this clonotype: It may be a read error: a sequence one base away is much more abundant. V is TRBV7-2 and J is TRBJ2-5; D is perhaps TRBD2 (5 bases). Trimming removed 5 bases from V and 2 bases from J, with 12 bases in between. The CDR3 covers 14 residues. Germline CDR1 is SGHTA and CDR2 is FQGNSA. The CDR3 DNA follows: TGTGCCAGCAGCCCGGACTTAAGACAAGAGACCCAGTACTTC. Residues: CASSPDLRQETQYF.

This clonotype was detected once. Being one base from a much bigger clone, this may be a read error. V is TRBV19 and J is TRBJ2-5; D ambiguous. Germline assignment: CDR1 LNHDA and CDR2 SQIVND (reference sequence). The CDR3 runs 12 residues. The CDR3 here is CASSIDGVEQCF. CDR3 sequence (DNA): TGTGCCAGTAGTATAGATGGCGTCGAGCAGTGCTTC.

In its sample, this clonotype was seen a few times. V usage is TRBV7-9 and J usage is TRBJ1-1, with D possibly TRBD1 on 5 matching bases. Germline V gives CDR1 SEHNR, CDR2 FQNEAQ (reference sequence). V lost 6 bases and J lost 0, with 14 bases in between. This CDR3 has 15 residues. CDR3 DNA: TGTGCCAGCAGTTACCCCACAGGAATGAACACTGAAGCTTTCTTT. This translates into CASSYPTGMNTEAFF.

This clonotype was recorded once. The chain has TRBV24-1 and TRBJ2-7, with TRBD1 matching over 7 bases. Germline V gene lookup returns CDR1 KGHDR and CDR2 SFDVKD. V lost 4 bases and J lost 5; bases outside the gene matches: 19. This CDR3 contains 18 residues. CDR3 in DNA: TGTGCCACCAGTGACTCGGGACAGAGTGACTTCGGTTTCCACGAGCAGTACTTC. This encodes CATSDSGQSDFGFHEQYF.

This clonotype was seen many times. The genes are TRBV7-2 and TRBJ1-6; 7 positions match TRBD1. V shed 5 bases and J 6 bases; nucleotides not matched to a gene: 7. The CDR3 has 15 amino acids. Germline assignment: CDR1 SGHTA and CDR2 FQGNSA. The CDR3 coding sequence is TGTGCCAGCAGCCCACCGACAGGGCGTAATTCACCCCTCCACTTT. Translated, it gives CASSPPTGRNSPLHF.

The rearrangement joins TRBV25-1 to TRBJ1-1, with a tentative D call TRBD1 (5 bases). V was cut by 5 bases and J by 4 bases, with 14 bases left in between. Looked up from germline, CDR1 is MGHDK and CDR2 is SYGVNS. CDR3 length: 14 amino acids. CDR3 protein: CASSPQGWSTEAFF. The CDR3 DNA reads as TGTGCCAGCAGTCCCCAGGGATGGTCCACTGAAGCTTTCTTT.

The sample holds a few counts of this clonotype. This chain links TRBV7-2 with TRBJ2-7; 8 bases are a match to TRBD1. The J segment lost 3 bases and the V segment lost 0 bases, leaving 4 bases of the junction unmatched. From germline, CDR1 is SGHTA and CDR2 FQGNSA. The CDR3 runs 15 residues. In DNA, the CDR3 is TGTGCCAGCAGCTTAGCGGGACAGGAATTCTACGAGCAGTACTTC. It encodes CASSLAGQEFYEQYF. Complete variable domain (other parts from reference TRBV7-2 and TRBJ2-7): GAGVSQSPSNKVTEKGKDVELRCDPISGHTALYWYRQSLGQGLEFLIYFQGNSAPDKSGLPSDRFSAERTGGSVSTLTIQRTQQEDSAVYLCASSLAGQEFYEQYFGPGTRLTVT.

J is TRBJ2-5 and V is TRBV7-2, with 11 bases matching TRBD2. This CDR3 has 15 amino acids. CDR1 is SGHTA and CDR2 is FQGNSA in the germline V gene. J gave up 9 bases and V 8 bases, and 14 bases lay outside the gene matches. This chain's CDR3 is CASGTGTSGSGAQYF. The CDR3 DNA follows: TGTGCCAGCGGCACCGGGACTAGCGGATCTGGGGCCCAGTACTTC.

This clonotype was seen ten or more times. The chain carries TRBV7-9 and TRBJ2-5; D is uncertain. Germline V gene data show CDR1 as SEHNR and CDR2 as FQNEAQ (reference sequence). V was pared by 5 bases and J by 5 bases, with 9 bases between. The CDR3 length is 12 residues. The DNA of the CDR3 is TGTGCCAGCAGCCCGAGCACGGAGACCCAGTACTTC. Amino acid sequence: CASSPSTETQYF.

This clonotype has ten or more counts. The chain combines TRBV4-1 with TRBJ1-5, with TRBD1 identical over 8 bases. The V and J ends lost 0 bases and 6 bases, in that order; junction bases with no gene match: 4. CDR3 length: 15 residues. Germline CDR1 MGHRA, CDR2 YSYEKL. The CDR3 protein is CASSQERTGRQPQHF. The CDR3 nucleotides are TGCGCCAGCAGCCAAGAGCGGACAGGGCGTCAGCCCCAGCATTTT.

The chain is built from TRBV24-1 and TRBJ2-3; D possibly corresponds to TRBD1 (6 bases). V lost 4 bases to trimming and J lost 4 bases, with 8 bases between them. Germline values: CDR1 KGHDR, CDR2 SFDVKD. CDR3 length: 13 residues. The CDR3 DNA sequence: TGTGCCACCAGTGACCCAGGGGCAGATACGCAGTATTTT. The encoded protein is CATSDPGADTQYF.

The genes are TRBV20-1 and TRBJ1-1; D is undetermined. The CDR3 sequence is 11 residues long. Germline V gene data show CDR1 as DFQATT and CDR2 as SNEGSKA (reference sequence). V was pared by 6 bases and J by 8 bases, with 13 bases between. CDR3 DNA: TGCAGTGCCCCCGGGCCCGGGGAAGCTTTCTTT. It encodes CSAPGPGEAFF.

Details on this clonotype: Germline is not matched at one junction end, which may reflect a read error. The chain uses TRBV24-1 and TRBJ1-5; 9 nucleotides agree with TRBD1. CDR1 and CDR2 (germline): KGHDR, SFDVKD. The CDR3 runs 15 residues. CDR3 sequence: CASSLRPGQGQPQHF. CDR3 DNA sequence: TGTGCCAGCAGTCTTCGCCCGGGACAGGGACAGCCCCAGCATTTT.

Points on this clonotype: Compared with germline, one end of the junction differs, possibly owing to a read error. The chain has TRBV4-1 and TRBJ1-1; 10 bases align to TRBD1. CDR3 length: 14 residues. Germline V gene data show CDR1 as MGHRA and CDR2 as YSYEKL. In nucleotides, the CDR3 is TGCGCCAGCAGCCAACCGGGACAGGGGCCTGAAGCTCTCTTT. This sequence encodes CASSQPGQGPEALF.

Only one count was recorded for this clonotype. For the CDR3, the DNA is TGTGCCAGCAGCCCTGAAGGACAGAGATACGGGACCCAGTACTTC. Protein: CASSPEGQRYGTQYF. The genes are TRBV7-2 and TRBJ2-5; weak D call: TRBD1 (6 bases). With 5 bases removed from V and 7 bases from J, the gap between germline ends came to 20 bases. The CDR3 spans 15 residues. The germline V gene encodes CDR1 SGHTA and CDR2 FQGNSA.